Following are 25 T cell receptor beta chains from one sample sequenced in a study of T-cell reconstitution after alpha-beta-depleted transplantation in children. A TCRbeta library incorporating unique molecular identifiers was prepared. TCRdb re-analysed the PCR reads in MiXCR, keeping a single row per CDR3 protein. The sample includes roughly 570,000 distinct CDR3 sequences, roughly a quarter of them seen just once. The specimen was PBMCs, collected before TCRalphabeta/CD19-depleted stem cell transplant. The receptors stem from a boy under three years old with Wiskott-Aldrich syndrome, due to receive a stem cell transplant.

The chain carries TRBV20-1 and TRBJ2-6; D is uncertain. CDR1 is DFQATT, CDR2 SNEGSKA, per germline (reference sequence). V gave up 4 bases and J gave up 0 bases, with 10 bases separating them. The length of the CDR3 is 15 residues. CDR3 in DNA: TGCAGTGCTATTGTTTGGGGCTCTGGGGCCAACGTCCTGACTTTC. It codes for CSAIVWGSGANVLTF.

In its sample, this clonotype was seen a few times. V gene TRBV7-7 combines with J gene TRBJ1-1; D unresolved. Trimming left V 1 base short and J 9 bases short, with 12 bases between. This CDR3 comprises 13 residues. In germline, CDR1 is SSHAT, CDR2 FNYEAQ (reference sequence). The CDR3: CASSLEEGSKAFF. CDR3 bases: TGTGCCAGCAGCTTAGAGGAGGGTTCGAAAGCTTTCTTT.

Only a few counts were recorded for this clonotype. V usage is TRBV24-1 and J usage is TRBJ2-1; 9 bases line up with TRBD1. The CDR3 sequence is 17 residues long. Per germline, CDR1 KGHDR and CDR2 SFDVKD. The V gene end was trimmed by 1 base and the J gene end by 7 bases; junction bases not matched to a gene: 10. CDR3 DNA: TGTGCCACCAGTGATTTATATAGGGACAGGGACGGGAATGAGCAGTTCTTC. Residues: CATSDLYRDRDGNEQFF.

V usage is TRBV5-1 and J usage is TRBJ1-1; a weak D match, TRBD1 (6 bases). V was pared by 4 bases and J by 4 bases, with 11 bases between. This CDR3 is 13 amino acids long. Per the germline V gene, CDR1 is SGHRS and CDR2 is YFSETQ. The CDR3 bases are TGCGCCAGCAGCGCTAGAGGGGGCACTGAAGCTTTCTTT. Translation: CASSARGGTEAFF.

V is TRBV6-2 or TRBV6-3 and J is TRBJ2-7; D is ambiguous. The V gene lost 8 bases and the J gene lost 5 bases, with 19 bases spanning the gap. The CDR3 runs to 14 residues. Per the germline V gene, CDR1 is MNHEY and CDR2 is SVGEGT. This CDR3 reads CASEGISWVHEQYF. CDR3 nucleotide sequence: TGTGCCAGCGAAGGAATATCTTGGGTGCACGAGCAGTACTTC.

This clonotype has more than one count but fewer than ten. This chain links TRBV12-3 or TRBV12-4 with TRBJ1-2; TRBD1 matches 8 bases. J gave up 0 bases and V 3 bases, and 6 bases lay outside the gene matches. This CDR3 is built from 16 residues. The CDR3 here is CASSLQGANPNYGYTF. The CDR3, as DNA: TGTGCCAGCAGTTTGCAGGGGGCGAACCCTAACTATGGCTACACCTTC.

This chain uses TRBV6-1 with TRBJ1-5, with unresolved D. The CDR3 runs to 12 residues. Germline CDR1 MNHNS, CDR2 SASEGT. Trimming took 4 bases from V and 5 from J, leaving 6 bases between them. DNA of the CDR3: TGTGCCAGCAGTGGCATTGATCAGCCCCAGCATTTT. Its translation is CASSGIDQPQHF.

The table lists this clonotype with a few counts. The J gene is TRBJ1-2, the V gene TRBV7-2, with D unresolved. The ends were cut back, 5 bases at V and 0 bases at J, with 13 bases in the middle. The CDR3 covers 15 residues. Germline loops: CDR1 SGHTA, CDR2 FQGNSA. CDR3 amino acids: CASSLQTRSNYGYTF. DNA of the CDR3: TGTGCCAGCAGCCTCCAGACACGGTCTAACTATGGCTACACCTTC. The entire variable domain, with the rest obtained from reference TRBV7-2 and TRBJ1-2, is as follows: GAGVSQSPSNKVTEKGKDVELRCDPISGHTALYWYRQSLGQGLEFLIYFQGNSAPDKSGLPSDRFSAERTGGSVSTLTIQRTQQEDSAVYLCASSLQTRSNYGYTFGSGTRLTVV.

This clonotype has a handful of counts. The chain is built from TRBV29-1 and TRBJ2-1; 13 bases fit TRBD2. Germline CDR1 and CDR2: SQVTM and ANQGSEA. The CDR3 consists of 18 residues. The trim removed 5 bases at V and 1 base at J, leaving 11 bases unmatched. CDR3 sequence reads: CSVQIRTSGRSSYNEQFF. The CDR3 nucleotides read TGCAGCGTTCAAATCCGGACTAGCGGGAGATCTTCCTACAATGAGCAGTTCTTC.

This clonotype turned up a few times. V and J are TRBV27 and TRBJ2-5; D is tentatively TRBD1 or TRBD2 (6 bases each). Germline V lookup: CDR1 MNHEY, CDR2 SMNVEV (reference sequence). Trimming removed 5 bases at V and 5 bases at J, with 15 bases between. The CDR3 is made up of 14 amino acids. In DNA form, the CDR3 reads TGTGCCAGCAGTCGGAGGGGGGTAGGGGAGACCCAGTACTTC. It encodes CASSRRGVGETQYF.

The rearrangement joins TRBV27 to TRBJ2-5; TRBD2 agrees at 10 bases. This CDR3 has 18 amino acids. V lost 6 bases and J lost 2; bases outside the gene matches: 15. CDR1 MNHEY and CDR2 SMNVEV come from the germline V gene (reference sequence). The CDR3 region is CASSFTGLAVFSQETQYF. The CDR3 DNA reads as TGTGCCAGCAGCTTCACAGGACTAGCGGTATTCTCTCAAGAGACCCAGTACTTC.

The chain employs TRBV11-2 and TRBJ2-3; 9 bases map to TRBD2. CDR1 is SGHAT and CDR2 is FQNNGV in the germline V gene. Losses at the gene ends were 2 bases for V and 3 bases for J; bases not matched to a gene: 9. The CDR3 length is 17 residues. CDR3 protein: CASSLYPSGKRTDTQYF. For the CDR3, the DNA is TGTGCCAGCAGCTTATATCCTAGCGGGAAACGGACAGATACGCAGTATTTT.

The table lists this clonotype with a few counts. This chain joins TRBV20-1 and TRBJ2-5; 7 positions agree with TRBD1. The CDR3 runs 14 residues. CDR1 and CDR2 (germline): DFQATT, SNEGSKA (reference sequence). After removal of 6 bases from V and 2 bases from J, the junction contained 9 bases not matched to a gene. The CDR3 reads CSAGKKQGQETQYF. CDR3 in DNA: TGCAGTGCCGGAAAAAAACAGGGGCAAGAGACCCAGTACTTC.

This clonotype was seen only a few times. This chain joins TRBV7-2 and TRBJ2-1; TRBD2 aligns across 10 bases. V shed 3 bases and J 7 bases; nucleotides not matched to a gene: 9. This CDR3 comprises 16 residues. Germline values: CDR1 SGHTA, CDR2 FQGNSA. The DNA of the CDR3 is TGTGCCAGCAGCTTCGGGCTAGCGGGAGTGTTGAATGAGCAGTTCTTC. Its protein is CASSFGLAGVLNEQFF.

This rearrangement joins TRBV5-1 to TRBJ2-7, with 8 positions matching TRBD2. V shed 4 bases, J shed 2 bases, and the junction held 5 bases outside the gene matches. Germline loops: CDR1 SGHRS, CDR2 YFSETQ. The CDR3 spans 14 residues. Here the CDR3 reads CASSQEREPYEQYF. Written as DNA, the CDR3 is TGCGCCAGCAGCCAAGAGCGGGAGCCCTACGAGCAGTACTTC.

The table lists this clonotype with a few counts. The chain uses TRBV20-1 and TRBJ2-3; 10 nucleotides line up with TRBD1. Losses at the gene ends were 7 bases for V and 6 bases for J; bases not matched to a gene: 13. The CDR3 contains 15 residues. Germline V CDR1 and CDR2: DFQATT, SNEGSKA (reference sequence). The DNA for the CDR3 is TGCAGTGGGAACGACAGGGGGCGAATGTCGGATACGCAGTATTTT. This translates into CSGNDRGRMSDTQYF.

This clonotype was seen a few times. The genes are TRBV6-5 and TRBJ2-7, with D possibly TRBD2 on 6 matching bases. CDR3 length equals 12 residues. CDR1 is MNHEY and CDR2 is SVGAGI in the germline V gene. Trimming took off 5 bases at V and 10 bases at J, with 15 bases between the two ends. CDR3 in DNA: TGTGCCAGCAGTCCGGGACTCGGTCGACAGTACTTC. It is translated as CASSPGLGRQYF.

The V gene is TRBV4-2, the J gene TRBJ2-1; 7 nucleotides agree with TRBD2. The CDR3 length is 16 residues. CDR1 is LGHNA and CDR2 is YNFKEQ in the germline V gene. The V gene end was trimmed by 0 bases and the J gene end by 8 bases; junction bases not matched to a gene: 10. The CDR3 bases are TGTGCCAGCAGCCAAGATAGGGCGGGAGTTGAGGATGAGCAGTTCTTC. Its protein is CASSQDRAGVEDEQFF.

This clonotype was counted a few times. The V call is TRBV12-3 or TRBV12-4, the J call TRBJ1-4, with TRBD1 identical over 7 bases. J lost 7 bases, V lost 5 bases, and 10 bases had no gene match. The CDR3 runs to 15 residues. The CDR3 protein is CASSPTGRSGEKLFF. DNA of the CDR3: TGTGCCAGCAGTCCGACAGGGAGGTCGGGTGAAAAACTGTTTTTT.

The chain joins TRBV12-3 or TRBV12-4 to TRBJ1-2; unclear D gene. The length of the CDR3 is 12 residues. The V end was cut by 6 bases, the J end by 5 bases, with 10 bases between. CDR3 protein: CASSLLEYGYTF. DNA of the CDR3: TGTGCCAGCAGCCTCCTCGAATATGGCTACACCTTC.

This clonotype was counted a few times. The chain joins TRBV28 to TRBJ2-1; 10 nucleotides agree with TRBD2. Germline trimming cut 6 bases from V and 7 bases from J; bases unmatched to any gene: 15. The CDR3 extends over 17 amino acids. Germline loops: CDR1 MDHEN, CDR2 SYDVKM. This chain's CDR3 is CASSSLSGRASENEQFF. DNA for the CDR3: TGTGCCAGCAGCTCCCTAAGCGGGAGGGCTTCGGAGAATGAGCAGTTCTTC. The entire variable domain, with the rest obtained from reference TRBV28 and TRBJ2-1, is as follows: DVKVTQSSRYLVKRTGEKVFLECVQDMDHENMFWYRQDPGLGLRLIYFSYDVKMKEKGDIPEGYSVSREKKERFSLILESASTNQTSMYLCASSSLSGRASENEQFFGPGTRLTVL.

The chain uses TRBV5-1 and TRBJ2-5, with D possibly being TRBD1 (6 bases). The CDR3 sequence is 16 residues long. V was clipped by 4 bases and J by 5 bases, with 21 bases between them. Germline V gene data show CDR1 as SGHRS and CDR2 as YFSETQ. The chain's CDR3 is CASSRDLQGTWETQYF. CDR3 coding DNA: TGCGCCAGCAGCCGCGACTTACAGGGAACTTGGGAGACCCAGTACTTC.

Only a few counts were recorded for this clonotype. The J gene is TRBJ2-1, the V gene TRBV12-3 or TRBV12-4; D perhaps matches TRBD2 (5 bases). The CDR3 is 14 amino acids. V shed 0 bases and J shed 7 bases, with 10 bases lying between them. CDR3 sequence reads: CASSLARVGNEQFF. CDR3 coding DNA: TGTGCCAGCAGTTTAGCGCGGGTAGGGAATGAGCAGTTCTTC.

The chain couples TRBV5-1 to TRBJ2-2; weak D call: TRBD2 (5 bases). The CDR3 covers 15 residues. Germline CDR1 is SGHRS and CDR2 is YFSETQ. V lost 0 bases to trimming and J lost 4 bases, with 10 bases between them. The DNA for the CDR3 is TGCGCCAGCAGCTTGGAACTAGGAGGCACCGGGGAGCTGTTTTTT. Protein: CASSLELGGTGELFF.

The CDR3 loop is CAISEWTGATEAFF. The CDR3 region has the DNA TGTGCCATCAGTGAGTGGACAGGGGCGACTGAAGCTTTCTTT. The genes are TRBV10-3 and TRBJ1-1; 9 bases agree with TRBD1. The CDR3 runs 14 residues. CDR1 is ENHRY, CDR2 SYGVKD, per germline. With V trimmed by 1 base and J by 5 bases, 2 bases remained unmatched.